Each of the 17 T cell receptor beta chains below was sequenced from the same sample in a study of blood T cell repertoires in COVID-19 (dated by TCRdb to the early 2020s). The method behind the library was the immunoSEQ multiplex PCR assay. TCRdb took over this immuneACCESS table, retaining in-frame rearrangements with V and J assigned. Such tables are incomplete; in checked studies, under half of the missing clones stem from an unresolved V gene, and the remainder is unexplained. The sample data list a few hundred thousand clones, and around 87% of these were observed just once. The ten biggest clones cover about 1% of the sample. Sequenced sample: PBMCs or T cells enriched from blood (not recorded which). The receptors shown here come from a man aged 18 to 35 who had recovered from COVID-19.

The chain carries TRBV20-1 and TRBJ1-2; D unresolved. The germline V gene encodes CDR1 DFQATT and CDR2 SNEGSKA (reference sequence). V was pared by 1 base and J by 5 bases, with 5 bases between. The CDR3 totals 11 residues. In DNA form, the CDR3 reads TGCAGTGCTAGAGGAGAGTATGGCTACACCTTC. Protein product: CSARGEYGYTF.

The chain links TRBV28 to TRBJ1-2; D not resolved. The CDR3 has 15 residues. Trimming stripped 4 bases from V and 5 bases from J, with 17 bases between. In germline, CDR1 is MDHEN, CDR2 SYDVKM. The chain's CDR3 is CASSSRVSSLYGYTF. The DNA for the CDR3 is TGTGCCAGCAGTTCTCGCGTGAGTTCACTTTATGGCTACACCTTC.

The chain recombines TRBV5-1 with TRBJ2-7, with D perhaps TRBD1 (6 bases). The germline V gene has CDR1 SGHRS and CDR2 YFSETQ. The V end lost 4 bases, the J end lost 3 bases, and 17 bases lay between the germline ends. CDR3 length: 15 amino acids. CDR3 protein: CASSPEQGLSYEQYF. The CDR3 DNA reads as TGCGCCAGCAGCCCAGAACAGGGCCTTAGCTACGAGCAGTACTTC.

In DNA form, the CDR3 reads TGTGCCAGCATCGGACAGGGCTCTGGAAACACCATATATTTT. This codes for CASIGQGSGNTIYF. The genes are TRBV6-5 and TRBJ1-3, with 8 positions matching TRBD1. This CDR3 region has 14 residues. J was trimmed by 0 bases and V by 7 bases; bases with no gene match: 2. Germline CDR1 is MNHEY and CDR2 is SVGAGI.

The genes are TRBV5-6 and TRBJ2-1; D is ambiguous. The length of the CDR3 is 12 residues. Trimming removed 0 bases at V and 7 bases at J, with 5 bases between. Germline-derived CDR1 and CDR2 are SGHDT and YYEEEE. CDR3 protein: CASSLVSNEQFF. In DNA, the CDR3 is TGTGCCAGCAGCTTGGTTAGTAATGAGCAGTTCTTC.

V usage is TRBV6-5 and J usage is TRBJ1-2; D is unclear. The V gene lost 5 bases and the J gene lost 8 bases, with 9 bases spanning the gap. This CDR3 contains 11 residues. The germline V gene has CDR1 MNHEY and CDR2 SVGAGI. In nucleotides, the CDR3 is TGTGCCAGCAGTCTGAGGAGGGGCTACACCTTC. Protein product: CASSLRRGYTF.

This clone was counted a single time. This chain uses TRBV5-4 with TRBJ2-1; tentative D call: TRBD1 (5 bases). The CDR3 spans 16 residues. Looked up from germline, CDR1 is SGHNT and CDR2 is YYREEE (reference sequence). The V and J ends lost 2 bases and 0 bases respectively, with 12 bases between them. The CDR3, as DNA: TGTGCCAGCAGCTTCATCCAGGGAAACTCCTACAATGAGCAGTTCTTC. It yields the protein CASSFIQGNSYNEQFF.

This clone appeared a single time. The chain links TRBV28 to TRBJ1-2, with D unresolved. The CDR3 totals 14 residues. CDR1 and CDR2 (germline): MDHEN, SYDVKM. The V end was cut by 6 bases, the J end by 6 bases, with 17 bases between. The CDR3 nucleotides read TGTGCCAGCAGCTCGAGGGTGCAGACGAATGGCTACACCTTC. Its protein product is CASSSRVQTNGYTF.

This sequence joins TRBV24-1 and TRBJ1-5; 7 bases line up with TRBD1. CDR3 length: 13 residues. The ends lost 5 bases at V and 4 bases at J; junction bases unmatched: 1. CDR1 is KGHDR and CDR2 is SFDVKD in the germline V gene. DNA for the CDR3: TGTGCCACCAGTGGGGGACAGAATCAGCCCCAGCATTTT. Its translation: CATSGGQNQPQHF.

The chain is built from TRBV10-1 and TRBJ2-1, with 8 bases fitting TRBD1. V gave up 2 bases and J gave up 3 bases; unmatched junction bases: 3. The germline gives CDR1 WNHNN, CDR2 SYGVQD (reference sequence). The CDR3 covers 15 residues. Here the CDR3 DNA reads TGCGCCAGCAGTGAGATAGGGACAGGCTACAATGAGCAGTTCTTC. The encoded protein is CASSEIGTGYNEQFF.

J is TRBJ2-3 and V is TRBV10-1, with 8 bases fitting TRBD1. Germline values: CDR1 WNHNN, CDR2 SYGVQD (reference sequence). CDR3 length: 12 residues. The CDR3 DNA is TGCGGAATGTCAGGGGGCGTTAATACGCAGTATTTT. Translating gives CGMSGGVNTQYF.

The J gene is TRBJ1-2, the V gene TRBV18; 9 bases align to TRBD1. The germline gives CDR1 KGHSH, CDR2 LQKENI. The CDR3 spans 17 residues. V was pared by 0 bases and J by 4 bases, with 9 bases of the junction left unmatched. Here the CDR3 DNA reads TGTGCCAGCTCACCACCGACAGGGGGTGGACCTACCTATGGCTACACCTTC. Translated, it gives CASSPPTGGGPTYGYTF.

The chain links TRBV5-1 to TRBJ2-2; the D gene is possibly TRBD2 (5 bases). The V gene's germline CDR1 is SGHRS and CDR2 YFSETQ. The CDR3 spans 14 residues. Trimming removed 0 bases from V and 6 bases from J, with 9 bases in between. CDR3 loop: CASSLEWGAGELFF. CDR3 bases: TGCGCCAGCAGCTTGGAATGGGGAGCCGGGGAGCTGTTTTTT.

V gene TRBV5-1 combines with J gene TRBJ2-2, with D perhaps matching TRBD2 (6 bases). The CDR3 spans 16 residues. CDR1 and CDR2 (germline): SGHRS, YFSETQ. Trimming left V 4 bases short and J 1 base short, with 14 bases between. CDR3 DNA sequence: TGCGCCAGCAGCGGCGGCGGGATGGGGAACACCGGGGAGCTGTTTTTT. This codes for CASSGGGMGNTGELFF.

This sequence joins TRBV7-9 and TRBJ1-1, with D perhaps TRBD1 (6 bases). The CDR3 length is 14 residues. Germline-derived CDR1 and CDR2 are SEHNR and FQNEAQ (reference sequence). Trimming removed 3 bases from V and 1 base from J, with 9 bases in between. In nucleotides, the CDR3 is TGTGCCAGCAGCTTCTGGGACAAGAACACTGAAGCTTTCTTT. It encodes CASSFWDKNTEAFF.

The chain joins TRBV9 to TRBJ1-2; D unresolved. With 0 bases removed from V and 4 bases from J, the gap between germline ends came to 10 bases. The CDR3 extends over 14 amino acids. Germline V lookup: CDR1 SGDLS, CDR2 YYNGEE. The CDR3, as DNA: TGTGCCAGCAGCGTAGAGCAGGCATCCTATGGCTACACCTTC. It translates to CASSVEQASYGYTF.

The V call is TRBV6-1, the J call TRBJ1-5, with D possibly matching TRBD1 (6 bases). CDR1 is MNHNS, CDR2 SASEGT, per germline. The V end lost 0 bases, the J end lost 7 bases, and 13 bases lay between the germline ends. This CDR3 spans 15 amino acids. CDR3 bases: TGTGCCAGCAGTGAAGCCAGGGGAGGGAGACAGCCCCAGCATTTT. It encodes CASSEARGGRQPQHF.